Following are 14 T cell receptor beta chains from one sample sequenced in a study of CD8+CD57+ T cells in acquired aplastic anemia. All patients picked for sequencing had shown, by flow cytometry, an expansion of CD8+CD57+ cells. Profiles of TCR beta VDJ and CDR3 were generated from a genomic DNA template. TCRdb re-called the reads through MiXCR, storing one row per CDR3 protein. The sample contains roughly 250,000 distinct CDR3 sequences, roughly 80% of which appear only once. What was sequenced was sorted CD4+, CD8+, or CD8+CD57+ T cells (not recorded which) from PBMCs. These receptors came from a human donor with aplastic anemia.

As for this clonotype: A read error is likely, as this CDR3 ends without the conserved phenylalanine or tryptophan. The DNA is omitted, as the CDR3 cannot be located on it reliably, and the CDR3 follows TCRdb's listing. The CDR3 spells CASSGRDREYL. The rearrangement joins TRBV5-1 to TRBJ2-7; the table's D call TRBD1 went unverified against the DNA. Germline loops: CDR1 SGHRS, CDR2 YFSETQ. The CDR3 comprises 11 residues, both ends counted.

With regard to this clonotype: At one end, the junction sequence differs from germline, possibly due to a read error. The genes are TRBV7-9 and TRBJ2-1; D not resolved. Germline-derived CDR1 and CDR2 are SEHNR and FQNEAQ (reference sequence). The length of the CDR3 is 14 residues. This CDR3 reads CASSLAFECCDYDF. CDR3 nucleotides: TGTGCCAGCAGCTTAGCTTTCGAGTGCTGTGATTACGACTTC. The variable domain in full, completed from reference TRBV7-9 and TRBJ2-1, reads DTGVSQNPRHKITKRGQNVTFRCDPISEHNRLYWYRQTLGQGPEFLTYFQNEAQLEKSRLLSDRFSAERPKGSFSTLEIQRTEQGDSAMYLCASSLAFECCDYDFGPGTRLTVL.

A note on this clonotype: As the CDR3 is not closed by the conserved phenylalanine or tryptophan, this likely results from a read error. The limits of the CDR3 on the DNA are not certain, so only TCRdb's listed CDR3 is given. The V gene is TRBV19, the J gene TRBJ2-1; whether TRBD2, the table's D call, matches the DNA was not checked. The CDR3 adds up to 16 amino acids, both ends counted. CDR1 is LNHDA and CDR2 is SQIVND in the germline V gene (reference sequence). CDR3 loop: CASSLTSGSYNEQLFV.

A remark on this clonotype: The CDR3 end shows no conserved phenylalanine or tryptophan, and so a read error is likely. The DNA is left out, because the CDR3 cannot be placed on it with certainty; the CDR3 is given as TCRdb lists it. This rearrangement joins TRBV7-9 to TRBJ1-2. Looked up from germline, CDR1 is SEHNR and CDR2 is FQNEAQ (reference sequence). The CDR3 is 13 amino acids in total, end residues counted. The CDR3 sequence: CASSLARSYGDNV.

The table lists this clonotype with a few counts. The junction differs from germline at one of its ends, possibly a read error. This chain's CDR3 is CASSGGTIGIDTHF. For the CDR3, the DNA is TGTGCCAGCAGCGGCGGGACTATCGGAATAGATACGCACTTC. The chain has TRBV9 and TRBJ2-7; 7 bases map to TRBD2. The CDR3 length is 14 residues. Germline-derived CDR1 and CDR2 are SGDLS and YYNGEE.

This clonotype has a handful of counts. The conserved closing phenylalanine or tryptophan is absent in this CDR3, likely reflecting a read error. The DNA is omitted, as the CDR3 cannot be located on it reliably, and the CDR3 follows TCRdb's listing. The genes are TRBV7-2 and TRBJ2-1; the table calls TRBD1, which could not be checked here. The CDR3 is 13 residues long, ends included. The V gene's germline CDR1 is SGHTA and CDR2 FQGNSA. The CDR3: CASSDGGIHEQLL.

The chain has TRBV11-2 and TRBJ2-1; no firm D call. Trimming left V 5 bases short and J 8 bases short, with 13 bases between. The CDR3 is made up of 13 amino acids. CDR1 and CDR2 from the germline V gene are SGHAT and FQNNGV. CDR3 sequence reads: CASSVDLTHEQFF. The CDR3 coding sequence is TGTGCCAGCAGCGTTGATCTGACCCATGAGCAGTTCTTC.

This chain connects TRBV5-5 to TRBJ2-2, with 8 bases identical to TRBD1. CDR1 SGHKS and CDR2 YYEKEE come from the germline V gene (reference sequence). The CDR3 sequence is 16 residues long. Losses at the gene ends were 0 bases for V and 4 bases for J; bases not matched to a gene: 5. DNA of the CDR3: TGTGCCAGCAGCTTGGACAGGGGGGTTGGCACCGGGGAGCTGTTTTTT. Its protein is CASSLDRGVGTGELFF.

The chain combines TRBV5-8 with TRBJ2-7; D might be TRBD1 (6 bases). Per the germline V gene, CDR1 is SGHTS and CDR2 is YDEGEE. The CDR3 length is 13 residues. Trimming cost V 2 bases and J 7 bases, with 13 bases left between them. The CDR3: CASSFNRDNEQYV. Written as DNA, the CDR3 is TGTGCCAGCAGCTTTAACAGGGACAATGAGCAGTACGTC.

This chain uses TRBV15 with TRBJ1-1, with D tentatively TRBD1 (6 bases). There are 15 residues in the CDR3. Germline assignment: CDR1 LNHNV and CDR2 YYDKDF (reference sequence). V was cut by 0 bases and J by 1 base, with 9 bases left in between. The CDR3 DNA is TGTGCCACCAGCAGAGATAGGGGGGCGAACACTGAAGCTTTCTTT. Translation gives CATSRDRGANTEAFF. Combining the CDR3 with reference TRBV15 and TRBJ1-1 gives the whole variable domain DAMVIQNPRYQVTQFGKPVTLSCSQTLNHNVMYWYQQKSSQAPKLLFHYYDKDFNNEADTPDNFQSRRPNTSFCFLDIRSPGLGDTAMYLCATSRDRGANTEAFFGQGTRLTVV.

This clonotype was observed a few times. The chain carries TRBV5-4 and TRBJ2-1, with 12 bases that match TRBD2. The CDR3 has 16 amino acids. Trimming took 2 bases from V and 3 from J; bases not matched to a gene: 3. From germline, CDR1 is SGHNT and CDR2 YYREEE (reference sequence). CDR3 sequence reads: CASSLTSGGYYNEQFF. CDR3 DNA: TGTGCCAGCAGCTTAACTAGCGGGGGGTACTACAATGAGCAGTTCTTC.

Here the CDR3 DNA reads TGTGCCAGCAGCTTAGATCTGACAGCGAGGAATGAAAAACTGTTTTTT. Protein sequence: CASSLDLTARNEKLFF. V and J are TRBV11-3 and TRBJ1-4; a weak D match, TRBD1 (5 bases). Trimming stripped 0 bases from V and 5 bases from J, with 13 bases between. The germline gives CDR1 SGHNT, CDR2 YENEEA. The CDR3 runs to 16 residues.

CDR3 sequence reads: CASGGAGDNKEFVFF. In DNA, the CDR3 is TGTGCCAGCGGAGGAGCAGGGGACAATAAGGAGTTCGTGTTTTTT. The gene calls are TRBV9 and TRBJ2-2; TRBD1 is a possible D gene (6 bases). V lost 7 bases and J 15 bases, leaving 28 bases between the germline ends. Germline V gene data show CDR1 as SGDLS and CDR2 as YYNGEE. The length of the CDR3 is 15 residues.

The CDR3 reads CASSLQGSYVANVFF. As DNA, the CDR3 is TGTGCCAGCAGCCTCCAGGGTAGCTACGTGGCCAACGTCTTCTTT. The rearrangement links TRBV7-2 to TRBJ1-1; weak D call: TRBD1 (5 bases). From germline, CDR1 is SGHTA and CDR2 FQGNSA. CDR3 length: 15 residues. V lost 5 bases and J lost 14, with 27 bases in between.